Listed below are T cell receptor beta chains from one sample, sequenced in a study of blood T cell repertoires in COVID-19. Only in-frame clones appear in the TCRdb table, and some are missing; sequencing was by immunoSEQ multiplex PCR. Of 200,000 to 300,000 clones detected, over 80% appear once; the ten largest clones hold 5.5% to 8%. Source material: peripheral blood. The receptor set was obtained from a woman in her sixties or seventies with active or convalescent COVID-19. The CDR3 runs from the conserved cysteine through the conserved F or W.

v_call	j_call	cdr3_aa
TRBV27	TRBJ1-6	CASTRGQLYDSPLHF
TRBV19	TRBJ1-6	CASSITGGNSPLHF
TRBV28	TRBJ1-3	CASRTGGGSGNTIYF
TRBV19	TRBJ2-5	CASSINTEETQYF
TRBV29-1	TRBJ2-3	CSAIISTDTQYF
TRBV6-2/TRBV6-3	TRBJ1-2	CASSYANRGGNYGYTF
TRBV6-5	TRBJ2-7	CASSRDRPDEQYF
TRBV6-5	TRBJ2-1	CASSSGQGLLEQFF
TRBV20-1	TRBJ2-3	CSASSTGKGTDTQYF
TRBV29-1	TRBJ1-5	CSVRQGSDQPQHF
TRBV9	TRBJ2-2	CASSVSGGSDTGELFF
TRBV2	TRBJ2-5	CASSSRVAAQETQYF
TRBV7-2	TRBJ2-5	CASSLRQGGLQETQYF
TRBV6-5	TRBJ2-5	CASQGLRQETQYF
TRBV30	TRBJ1-2	CAWSRPEGSYGYTF
TRBV2	TRBJ1-2	CATSRGGQGTNYGYTF
TRBV7-2	TRBJ2-1	CASSLPTSTNEQFF
TRBV5-1	TRBJ2-7	CASSLEARVYEQYF
TRBV11-2	TRBJ2-7	CASSLPLGGLDEQYF
TRBV11-2	TRBJ2-3	CASSSSGQITDTQYF
TRBV19	TRBJ2-2	CASTLTGVGELFF
TRBV7-9	TRBJ2-2	CASSTTGLGPGELFF
TRBV5-6	TRBJ1-4	CASSPRTNEKLFF
TRBV2	TRBJ2-1	CASRVAVLSYNEQFF
TRBV19	TRBJ1-5	CASSIVGRINQPQHF
TRBV29-1	TRBJ1-4	CSVEQTGNEKLFF
TRBV5-1	TRBJ2-5	CASSWTGDQETQYF
TRBV24-1	TRBJ2-2	CATKAGPSNTGELFF
TRBV25-1	TRBJ1-4	CASSEHLLSGLEEKLFF
TRBV12-5	TRBJ2-1	CASGLAREQFF
TRBV4-1	TRBJ1-1	CASSHPDRGTEAFF
TRBV9	TRBJ1-2	CASSVLTGEGYGYTF
TRBV10-3	TRBJ2-2	CAISALDSANTGELFF
TRBV15	TRBJ1-1	CATSRDPTGGLRAFF
TRBV5-6	TRBJ1-2	CASSGDRNHYGYTF
TRBV5-1	TRBJ2-1	CASSRGTSGVSSYNEQFF
TRBV19	TRBJ1-1	CASSKGDVDSTEAFF
TRBV30	TRBJ2-7	CAWSVREYEQYF
TRBV20-1	TRBJ2-1	CSAIGQEEQFF
TRBV19	TRBJ2-3	CASSKPGGGVSTDTQYF
TRBV18	TRBJ1-5	CASSPDRVGQPQHF
TRBV4-2	TRBJ1-3	CASSQVGQETGNTIYF
TRBV18	TRBJ1-1	CASSKGQGYTEAFF
TRBV30	TRBJ1-4	CAWSGRGEKLFF
TRBV9	TRBJ1-2	CASSGRLRGWQNYGYTF
TRBV5-5	TRBJ1-6	CASSLGGVTQGFQAPLHF
TRBV24-1	TRBJ2-3	CATSDSTTSGTDTQYF
TRBV19	TRBJ1-5	CASSIGGHYNQPQHF